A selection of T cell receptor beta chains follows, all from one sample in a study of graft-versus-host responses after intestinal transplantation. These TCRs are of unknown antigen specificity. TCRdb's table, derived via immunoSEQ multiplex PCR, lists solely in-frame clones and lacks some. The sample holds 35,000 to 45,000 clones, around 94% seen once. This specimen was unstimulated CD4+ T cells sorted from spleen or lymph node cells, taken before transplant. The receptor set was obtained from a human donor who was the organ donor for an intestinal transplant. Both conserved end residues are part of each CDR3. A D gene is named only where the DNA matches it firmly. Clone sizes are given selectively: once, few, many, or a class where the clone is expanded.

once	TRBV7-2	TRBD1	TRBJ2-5	TGTGCCAGCAGCTTAGGGGGACAGGGTCAAGAGACCCAGTACTTC	CASSLGGQGQETQYF
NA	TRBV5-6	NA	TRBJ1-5	TGTGCCAGCAGCAAGGGACGAAATCAGCCCCAGCATTTT	CASSKGRNQPQHF
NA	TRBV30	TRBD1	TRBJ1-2	TGTGCCTGGAGGACGACAGGGGATAGCGGCTACACCTTC	CAWRTTGDSGYTF
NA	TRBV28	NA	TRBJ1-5	TGTGCCAGCACCCCAGGAGACAGGCGTAATCAGCCCCAGCATTTT	CASTPGDRRNQPQHF
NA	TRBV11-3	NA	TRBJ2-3	TGTGCCAGCAGCTTAAGCGGTAGCACAGATACGCAGTATTTT	CASSLSGSTDTQYF
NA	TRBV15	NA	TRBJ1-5	TGTGCCACCAGCAGAGCTACGTGGGGGGCCAGCAATCAGCCCCAGCATTTT	CATSRATWGASNQPQHF
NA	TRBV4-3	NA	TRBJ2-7	TGCGCCAGCAGCCAAGATTGGTTTTACGAGCAGTACTTC	CASSQDWFYEQYF
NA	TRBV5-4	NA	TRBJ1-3	TGTGCCAGCAGCTTGGAGCCAGGGAACACCATATATTTT	CASSLEPGNTIYF
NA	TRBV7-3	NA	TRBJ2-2	TGTGCCAGCAGATATACCACTGACGTGGCCACCGGGGAGCTGTTTTTT	CASRYTTDVATGELFF
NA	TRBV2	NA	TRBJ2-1	TGTGCCAGCAGTGTGGCAGCGGAGCAGTTCTTC	CASSVAAEQFF
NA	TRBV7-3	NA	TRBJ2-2	TGTGCCAGCAGCTTAACGTTGTCCGCCGGGGAGCTGTTTTTT	CASSLTLSAGELFF
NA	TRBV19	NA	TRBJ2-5	TGTGCCAGTAGTCCCCGGGAAGGCCCTCAAGAGACCCAGTACTTC	CASSPREGPQETQYF
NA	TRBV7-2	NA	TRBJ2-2	TGTGCCAGCAGCTCCAGACGTGGGACCGGGGAGCTGTTTTTT	CASSSRRGTGELFF
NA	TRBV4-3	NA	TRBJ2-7	TGCGCCAGCAGCCAAGATCTCGGAAGGGCCGACGAGCAGTACTTC	CASSQDLGRADEQYF
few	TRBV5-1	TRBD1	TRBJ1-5	TGCGCCAGCAGCTTGGAGTCCCGGGACAGCCGCAATCAGCCCCAGCATTTT	CASSLESRDSRNQPQHF
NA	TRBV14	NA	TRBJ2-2	TGTGCCAGCAGCCAAGCTCGAAACACCGGGGAGCTGTTTTTT	CASSQARNTGELFF
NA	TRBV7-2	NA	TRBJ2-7	TGTGCCAGCAGCCTGGACAGTGAGCAGTACTTC	CASSLDSEQYF
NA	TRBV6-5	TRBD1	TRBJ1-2	TGTGCCAGCAGTTACTCGGACAGGGGAGTTGGCTACACCTTC	CASSYSDRGVGYTF
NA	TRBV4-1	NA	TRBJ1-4	TGCGCCAGCAGCCAAGATTCAGGCTTCGGTGGGAGGAAACTGTTTTTT	CASSQDSGFGGRKLFF
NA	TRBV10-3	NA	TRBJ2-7	TGTGCCATCAGGGGACCTTACGAGCAGTACTTC	CAIRGPYEQYF
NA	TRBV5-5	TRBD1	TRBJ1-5	TGTGCCAGCAGCTCACTCCCGGGACAGGGAAACTTCAATCAGCCCCAGCATTTT	CASSSLPGQGNFNQPQHF
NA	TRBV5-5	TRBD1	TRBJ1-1	TGTGCCAGCAGCCCGACGGCGGACAGGATCCACACTGAAGCTTTCTTT	CASSPTADRIHTEAFF
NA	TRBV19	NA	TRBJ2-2	TGTGCCAGTAGTAGAGCAGGGTCGGGGGAGCTGTTTTTT	CASSRAGSGELFF
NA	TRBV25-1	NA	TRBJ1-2	TGTGCCAGCAGTGACAACTATGGCTACACCTTC	CASSDNYGYTF
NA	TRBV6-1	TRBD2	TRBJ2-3	TGTGCCAGCAGTGAAGCGGGGGGGGTCACAGATACGCAGTATTTT	CASSEAGGVTDTQYF
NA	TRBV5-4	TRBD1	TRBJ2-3	TGTGCCAGCAGCTTGGACCGACAGGGCTCAGATACGCAGTATTTT	CASSLDRQGSDTQYF
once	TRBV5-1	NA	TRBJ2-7	TGCGCCAGCAGCTTGACGGGGAGGGAGCAGTACTTC	CASSLTGREQYF
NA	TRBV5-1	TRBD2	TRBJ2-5	TGCGCCAGCAGCCCAACGGGGGGGCCGGAGACCCAGTACTTC	CASSPTGGPETQYF
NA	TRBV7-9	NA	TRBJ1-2	TGTGCCAGCAGCCTAGCCCCGACAGCTCCCAACTATGGCTACACCTTC	CASSLAPTAPNYGYTF
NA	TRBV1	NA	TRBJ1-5	TGCACCAGCAGCCCCCCTCCGGTAAATCAGCCCCAGCATTTT	CTSSPPPVNQPQHF
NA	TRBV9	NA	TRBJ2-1	TGTGCCAGCAGCGTCGGGATTGCGGGACAGTCCACCTACAATGAGCAGTTCTTC	CASSVGIAGQSTYNEQFF
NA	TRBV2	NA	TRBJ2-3	TGTGCCAGCAGGCAATGGGGGCGGGATACGCAGTATTTT	CASRQWGRDTQYF
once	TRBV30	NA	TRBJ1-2	TGTGCCTGGAGTTACTCCTATGGCTACACCTTC	CAWSYSYGYTF
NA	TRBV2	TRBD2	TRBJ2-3	TGTGCCAGCAGGACGGGACTAGCGGGGTCTAGCACAGATACGCAGTATTTT	CASRTGLAGSSTDTQYF
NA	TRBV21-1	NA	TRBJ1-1	TGTGCCAGCAGCAAACGTGGGGGGGAGAACACTGAAGCTTTCTTT	CASSKRGGENTEAFF
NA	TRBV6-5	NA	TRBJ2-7	TGTGCCAGCAGTTTACGGGGCGAGCAGTACTTC	CASSLRGEQYF
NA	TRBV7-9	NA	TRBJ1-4	TGTGCCAGCAGCTTAGGAGAAGGGAGCGAAAAACTGTTTTTT	CASSLGEGSEKLFF
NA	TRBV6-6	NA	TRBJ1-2	TGTGCCAGCAACACAGGAATGGCCTATGGCTACACCTTC	CASNTGMAYGYTF
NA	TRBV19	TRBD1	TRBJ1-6	TGTGCCAGTAGTATAGACGGGACAGGGGTCTCACCCCTCCACTTT	CASSIDGTGVSPLHF
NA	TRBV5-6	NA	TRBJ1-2	TGTGCCAGCAGTCTGAGAGGCCCTTTGGGGGTTGGCTACACCTTC	CASSLRGPLGVGYTF
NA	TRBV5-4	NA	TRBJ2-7	TGTGCCAGCAGTTTAACAGGGTCCTACGAGCAGTACTTC	CASSLTGSYEQYF
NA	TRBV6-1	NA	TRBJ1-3	TGTGCCAGCAGTGAACAGGGAAGGAACACCATATATTTT	CASSEQGRNTIYF
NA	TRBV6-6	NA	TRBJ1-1	TGTGCCAGCAGTCGACACCAGGGGACTGTGGCTGAAGCTTTCTTT	CASSRHQGTVAEAFF
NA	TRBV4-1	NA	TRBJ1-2	TGCGCCAGCAGCCAAGTTGTCAGCTTCTATGGCTACACCTTC	CASSQVVSFYGYTF
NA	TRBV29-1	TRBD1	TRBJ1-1	TGCAGCGTCACCAGGGGGCCGGGGGGTAGCACTGAAGCTTTCTTT	CSVTRGPGGSTEAFF
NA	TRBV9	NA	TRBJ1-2	TGTGCCAGCAGCCCGGACGGACAGTTTTCCTTC	CASSPDGQFSF
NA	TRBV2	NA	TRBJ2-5	TGTGCCAGCAGGGGGACCCCAGGGGAGACCCAGTACTTC	CASRGTPGETQYF
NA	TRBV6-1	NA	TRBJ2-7	TGTGCCAGCAAGAAAGCGGCAGGGCCCTACGAGCAGTACTTC	CASKKAAGPYEQYF
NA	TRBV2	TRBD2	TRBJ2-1	TGTGCCAGCAGTTTTAGCGGGGGGGCCTACAATGAGCAGTTCTTC	CASSFSGGAYNEQFF
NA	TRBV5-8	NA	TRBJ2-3	TGTGCCAGCAGGTTGGGTCTAGCGTGGTTAGATACGCAGTATTTT	CASRLGLAWLDTQYF
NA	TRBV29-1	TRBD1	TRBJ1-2	TGCAGCGTTTCCGACAGGGGGCACTATGGCTACACCTTC	CSVSDRGHYGYTF
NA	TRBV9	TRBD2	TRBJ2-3	TGTGCCAGCAGCGGTAGCGGGGGAGGCACAGATACGCAGTATTTT	CASSGSGGGTDTQYF
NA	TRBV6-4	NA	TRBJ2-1	TGTGCCAGCACGCCGAGCTCCTACAATGAGCAGTTCTTC	CASTPSSYNEQFF
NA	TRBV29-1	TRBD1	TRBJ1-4	TGCAGCGGCCGAGGACAGGGAGGCAATGAAAAACTGTTTTTT	CSGRGQGGNEKLFF